This record covers a single T cell receptor (beta chain). Its antigen is currently unknown. Germline assignment: CDR1 MRHNA and CDR2 SNTAGT. The V gene end was trimmed by 5 bases and the J gene end by 6 bases; junction bases not matched to a gene: 6. The CDR3 spans 15 residues. The data belong to a study of cytomegalovirus exposure and HLA in healthy donors. Clones were sequenced by immunoSEQ multiplex PCR, and TCRdb holds only the in-frame ones, with some missing. Of 65,000 to 75,000 clones listed, 80% to 95% are singletons. Donors were drawn from the approximately 110-subject validation cohort, separate from the approximately 670-subject first cohort. Study-wide results and limits: The study designated fewer than 200 TCR beta chains cytomegalovirus-associated. Through in vitro validation, a few CMV-associated chains were shown to be specific for CMV antigens. Some public TCRs appeared in many individuals, while most sequences were rare.

Sequencing was performed on PBMCs. V and J are TRBV6-4 and TRBJ2-1, with 11 bases identical to TRBD2. The sequence derives from a man in his late teens or twenties in good health and CMV-seropositive. The CDR3 bases are TGTGCCAGCAGTTATAGCGGGAGGGCCCCCAATGAGCAGTTCTTC. Amino acid sequence: CASSYSGRAPNEQFF.